This entry lists 21 T cell receptor beta chains sequenced from one sample in a study of T cells in Graves' hyperthyroidism and ophthalmopathy. Amplified regions were TCR beta CDR3 sequences from RNA transcripts. The HTBI primer set was used in a first-round RT-PCR of the TCR CDR3. MiXCR, applied by TCRdb to the multiplex PCR reads, yields one record per CDR3 protein. The profile shows 350,000 or so distinct CDR3 sequences, 15% to 20% of them singletons. Sequences were obtained from blood. The source is a woman in her thirties or forties with Graves' ophthalmopathy.

Many counts were recorded for this clonotype. The rearrangement uses TRBV27 and TRBJ2-6, with TRBD1 as a possible D gene (6 bases). This CDR3 has 16 amino acids. Germline V gives CDR1 MNHEY, CDR2 SMNVEV (reference sequence). V lost 6 bases and J 5 bases, leaving 17 bases between the germline ends. The chain's CDR3 is CASSPLGGTRANVLTF. In nucleotides, the CDR3 is TGTGCCAGCAGCCCATTAGGGGGTACTCGGGCCAACGTCCTGACTTTC.

This clonotype has at least ten counts. The rearrangement uses TRBV6-5 and TRBJ2-7, with 7 bases aligning to TRBD1. The V gene end was trimmed by 0 bases and the J gene end by 3 bases; junction bases not matched to a gene: 11. CDR1 and CDR2 (germline): MNHEY, SVGAGI. The CDR3 spans 17 residues. The CDR3 loop is CASSYSKQGIRFYEQYF. The CDR3 nucleotides read TGTGCCAGCAGTTACTCGAAACAGGGGATTCGTTTCTACGAGCAGTACTTC.

Many counts were recorded for this clonotype. The chain employs TRBV30 and TRBJ1-5; perhaps TRBD1 as D (5 bases). The V end lost 2 bases, the J end lost 3 bases, and 8 bases lay between the germline ends. Germline assignment: CDR1 GTSNPN and CDR2 SVGIG (reference sequence). CDR3 length equals 13 residues. In nucleotides, the CDR3 is TGTGCCTGGAGTATGGGGGTCAATCAGCCCCAGCATTTT. Translating it yields CAWSMGVNQPQHF.

This clonotype was counted ten times or more. The rearrangement uses TRBV12-3 or TRBV12-4 and TRBJ1-6; possible D gene TRBD1, 6 bases. This CDR3 contains 15 residues. The V end was cut by 6 bases, the J end by 6 bases, with 15 bases between. The CDR3 loop reads CASSPWGLGNSPLHF. CDR3 DNA: TGTGCCAGCAGCCCCTGGGGGCTGGGTAATTCACCCCTCCACTTT.

This clonotype was picked up one time. V usage is TRBV6-5 and J usage is TRBJ2-5; tentative D call: TRBD2 (5 bases). With 7 bases removed from V and 4 bases from J, the gap between germline ends came to 19 bases. CDR3 length equals 15 residues. Germline CDR1 reads MNHEY; CDR2 reads SVGAGI. CDR3 bases: TGTGCCAGCACTTATGATACCTACGCGGGAGAGACCCAGTACTTC. It encodes CASTYDTYAGETQYF.

This clonotype was picked up many times. The V call is TRBV7-9, the J call TRBJ1-2, with a tentative D call TRBD1 (5 bases). With 5 bases removed from V and 4 bases from J, the gap between germline ends came to 14 bases. In germline, CDR1 is SEHNR, CDR2 FQNEAQ (reference sequence). The CDR3 runs 14 residues. This chain's CDR3 is CASSPREYSYGYTF. The DNA of the CDR3 is TGTGCCAGCAGCCCCAGGGAATATAGCTATGGCTACACCTTC.

The rearrangement joins TRBV19 to TRBJ2-6, with D possibly matching TRBD2 (5 bases). V lost 5 bases, J lost 0 bases, and 11 bases lay in between. This CDR3 is 16 amino acids long. Germline CDR1 reads LNHDA; CDR2 reads SQIVND (reference sequence). The CDR3 protein is CASSPAGRSGANVLTF. CDR3 bases: TGTGCCAGTAGTCCCGCGGGCCGCTCTGGGGCCAACGTCCTGACTTTC.

The chain has TRBV6-1 and TRBJ2-7; a possible D gene is TRBD1 (5 bases). V shed 2 bases and J shed 6 bases, with 11 bases lying between them. Germline V CDR1 and CDR2: MNHNS, SASEGT. This CDR3 has 13 amino acids. The CDR3 sequence is CASSEQGFGEQYF. The DNA for the CDR3 is TGTGCCAGCAGTGAACAGGGATTTGGCGAGCAGTACTTC.

The sample holds many counts of this clonotype. V gene TRBV7-2 combines with J gene TRBJ1-1; TRBD1 matches 9 bases. The CDR3 consists of 16 residues. Trimming at V came to 5 bases and at J to 5 bases, leaving 12 bases not matched to a gene. CDR1 is SGHTA and CDR2 is FQGNSA in the germline V gene. The CDR3 DNA reads as TGTGCCAGCAGCGGAGGGACAGGGTGGATGTGGACTGAAGCTTTCTTT. Its translation is CASSGGTGWMWTEAFF.

The V gene is TRBV11-2, the J gene TRBJ2-7, with a tentative D call TRBD1 (6 bases). The V gene's germline CDR1 is SGHAT and CDR2 FQNNGV. Trimming pared 2 bases from V and 7 bases from J, leaving 12 bases between. The CDR3 is 13 residues long. CDR3 sequence: CASSLKDSIEQYF. CDR3 bases: TGTGCCAGCAGCTTAAAGGACAGCATTGAGCAGTACTTC.

In this sample, this clonotype turned up many times. The chain joins TRBV28 to TRBJ2-5; 7 bases map to TRBD1. The CDR3 sequence is 15 residues long. CDR1 is MDHEN, CDR2 SYDVKM, per germline. V trimming: 6 bases; J trimming: 7 bases; junction bases outside the gene matches: 14. The chain's CDR3 is CASSPIGGDRVTQYF. CDR3 nucleotides: TGTGCCAGCAGCCCCATAGGGGGCGATCGGGTGACCCAGTACTTC.

This clonotype has ten or more counts. The rearrangement joins TRBV7-2 to TRBJ2-7; TRBD1 agrees at 7 bases. The CDR3 sequence is 14 residues long. The trim removed 5 bases at V and 3 bases at J, leaving 7 bases unmatched. Germline V gene lookup returns CDR1 SGHTA and CDR2 FQGNSA. For the CDR3, the DNA is TGTGCCAGCAGCCGTACAGGGGTGATCTACGAGCAGTACTTC. It is translated as CASSRTGVIYEQYF. The whole variable domain, filled in from reference TRBV7-2 and TRBJ2-7, reads GAGVSQSPSNKVTEKGKDVELRCDPISGHTALYWYRQSLGQGLEFLIYFQGNSAPDKSGLPSDRFSAERTGGSVSTLTIQRTQQEDSAVYLCASSRTGVIYEQYFGPGTRLTVT.

The chain uses TRBV20-1 and TRBJ2-2, with a tentative D call TRBD1 (6 bases). The CDR3 consists of 13 residues. The germline V gene has CDR1 DFQATT and CDR2 SNEGSKA (reference sequence). Trimming pared 6 bases from V and 1 base from J, leaving 9 bases between. The DNA for the CDR3 is TGCAGTGCCCCGGACAGGAACACCGGGGAGCTGTTTTTT. Amino acids: CSAPDRNTGELFF.

This sequence joins TRBV7-3 and TRBJ2-7; D is perhaps TRBD2 (5 bases). CDR1 and CDR2 from the germline V gene are SGHTA and FQGTGA. Trimming cost V 5 bases and J 5 bases, with 10 bases left between them. The CDR3 consists of 12 residues. CDR3 DNA sequence: TGTGCCAGCAGCAGAGGACTGAACGAGCAGTACTTC. Translated: CASSRGLNEQYF.

The J gene is TRBJ2-5, the V gene TRBV5-5; D gene uncertain. The length of the CDR3 is 13 residues. CDR1 is SGHKS, CDR2 YYEKEE, per germline (reference sequence). V gave up 5 bases and J gave up 4 bases, with 12 bases separating them. The CDR3: CASRASPPETQYF. CDR3 nucleotides: TGTGCCAGCAGGGCCAGCCCCCCAGAGACCCAGTACTTC.

This clonotype was counted many times. The genes are TRBV6-4 and TRBJ2-2, with unresolved D. The CDR3 is 14 residues long. V was shortened by 3 bases and J by 3 bases, with 8 bases between the two germline ends. Germline V gene data show CDR1 as MRHNA and CDR2 as SNTAGT. The DNA of the CDR3 is TGTGCCAGCAGTGAAGGGTTAGACACCGGGGAGCTGTTTTTT. Its translation: CASSEGLDTGELFF.

This clonotype was recorded at least ten times. The rearrangement joins TRBV2 to TRBJ2-7, with D tentatively TRBD1 (5 bases). Trimming shortened V by 5 bases and J by 6 bases, and 14 bases separated the two germline ends. CDR1 is SNHLY and CDR2 is FYNNEI in the germline V gene. The CDR3 is 13 residues long. Here the CDR3 reads CASSSREWGEQYF. CDR3 coding DNA: TGTGCCAGCAGTTCCAGGGAATGGGGCGAGCAGTACTTC.

The V call is TRBV7-3, the J call TRBJ1-1, with D perhaps matching TRBD1 (5 bases). The germline gives CDR1 SGHTA, CDR2 FQGTGA. The CDR3 is 19 residues long. V lost 0 bases to trimming and J lost 6 bases, with 26 bases between them. CDR3 nucleotide sequence: TGTGCCAGCAGCTTAACGGGGGAGGGGTATCTGGAGAGAGGGGCTGAAGCTTTCTTT. It yields the protein CASSLTGEGYLERGAEAFF.

CDR3 coding DNA: TGTGCCAGCAGCACGACAGGGGTCGAGCAGTACTTC. Residues: CASSTTGVEQYF. V is TRBV12-3 or TRBV12-4 and J is TRBJ2-7; 8 bases map to TRBD1. This CDR3 has 12 residues. Trimming cost V 6 bases and J 6 bases; bases outside gene matches: 4.

This clonotype was picked up many times. The chain uses TRBV12-3 or TRBV12-4 and TRBJ1-6, with a weak D call TRBD1 (5 bases). This CDR3 region has 12 residues. The germline V and J ends were trimmed by 3 bases and 9 bases, with 6 bases remaining between them. The CDR3 DNA reads TGTGCCAGCAGTTTTAGGGGTTCACCCCTCCACTTT. Translation gives CASSFRGSPLHF.

This clonotype came up many times. The CDR3 reads CASNQPSGRTNNEQFF. CDR3 in DNA: TGTGCCAGCAACCAACCTAGCGGGAGGACGAACAATGAGCAGTTCTTC. This chain links TRBV12-3 or TRBV12-4 with TRBJ2-1; 11 bases are shared with TRBD2. The junction had 10 bases not matched to a gene; V was cut back by 7 bases and J by 5 bases. CDR3 size: 16 residues.